The source of this T cell receptor (beta chain) is a study of T cells in Graves' hyperthyroidism and ophthalmopathy. Study-wide points: Stable hyperthyroidism and ophthalmopathy were separated using 13 V-J signatures.

The trim removed 2 bases at V and 1 base at J, leaving 9 bases unmatched. CDR1 and CDR2 (germline): MNHEY, SMNVEV (reference sequence). The CDR3 length is 19 residues. TCR beta CDR3 sequences were amplified from RNA transcripts. TCR CDR3 underwent first-round RT-PCR with the HTBI primer set. TCRdb recomputed calls from the multiplex PCR reads with MiXCR, one row per CDR3 protein. This sample has under 650,000 distinct CDR3 sequences, with 15% to 20% found just once. As concerns this clonotype: The antigen remains unidentified.

Sequenced material: blood. This chain connects TRBV27 to TRBJ2-6, with 9 bases fitting TRBD2. The TCR comes from a woman in her twenties or thirties with Graves' hyperthyroidism. The CDR3 spells CASSLIASGKVSGANVLTF. In DNA, the CDR3 is TGTGCCAGCAGTTTAATCGCTAGCGGGAAGGTATCTGGGGCCAACGTCCTGACTTTC.